This T cell receptor beta chain came from a study of T cell responses to AZD1222 COVID-19 vaccine. Study-wide points: Clonal diversity may have been underestimated in mostly white British donors. Among AZD1222 vaccinees, only 5 to 7 were seropositive at baseline.

To note about this clone: As yet, its antigen is unknown.

The CDR3 sequence is 16 residues long. Germline V CDR1 and CDR2: LGHNA, YSLEER. V shed 3 bases and J 9 bases; nucleotides not matched to a gene: 6. Method: immunoSEQ multiplex PCR; TCRdb's copy keeps in-frame clones and lacks some. This table holds 80,000 or so clones, under 95% found once. The specimen comprised peripheral blood, sampled 28 days after the second AZD1222 dose. This TCR was sampled from an adult who received the AZD1222 COVID-19 vaccine. The chain recombines TRBV4-3 with TRBJ2-1, with TRBD2 matching over 15 bases. CDR3 protein: CASSQYGLAGGGEQFF. CDR3 bases: TGCGCCAGCAGCCAGTACGGACTAGCGGGAGGGGGTGAGCAGTTCTTC.